This is a list of T cell receptor beta chains from one sample in a study of shared clonotypes between healthy human individuals. The protocol was immunoSEQ multiplex PCR, while the TCRdb copy is restricted to in-frame clones and leaves out a portion. The data show some 2,000,000 clones, around 95% seen once. The material sequenced was naive CD4+ T cells sorted from blood. These TCRs come from a man aged 18 to 35 in good health. Each CDR3 is given with its conserved first and last residue. The D gene is left open where the match is weak. Clone size appears in some rows only: once, few, many, or a class for an expanded clone.

abundance	d_gene	j_gene	v_gene	CDR3nt	CDR3aa
-	TRBD2	TRBJ2-1	TRBV29-1	TGCAGCGTTAGGCTAGCGGGGGGCCACTCCTACAATGAGCAGTTCTTC	CSVRLAGGHSYNEQFF
-	TRBD2	TRBJ2-7	TRBV4-1	TGCGCCAGCAGCCAAGCTAGCGGGAGCCCTGCCTACGAGCAGTACTTC	CASSQASGSPAYEQYF
-	TRBD1	TRBJ1-5	TRBV30	TGTGCCTGGACTGGACAGGGGGAGCCCCAGCATTTT	CAWTGQGEPQHF
-	-	TRBJ1-1	TRBV30	TGTGCCTGCTCCAAGATGAACACTGAAGCTTTCTTT	CACSKMNTEAFF
-	TRBD2	TRBJ2-3	TRBV11-2	TGTGCCAGCAGCAGGCGCCTTCCGGGAGGAGGCAGCACAGATACGCAGTATTTT	CASSRRLPGGGSTDTQYF
-	TRBD1	TRBJ2-7	TRBV18	TGTGCCAGCTCACCGAGACGGGACAGGGGTACCTACGAGCAGTACTTC	CASSPRRDRGTYEQYF
-	-	TRBJ2-1	TRBV19	TGTGCCAGTAGTCCCCACTCCTACAATGAGCAGTTCTTC	CASSPHSYNEQFF
-	-	TRBJ1-2	TRBV18	TGTGCCAGCTCACTGGATCTCTCGAGGGGCTACACCTTC	CASSLDLSRGYTF
-	TRBD1	TRBJ2-7	TRBV6-5	TGTGCCAGCAGTTACTCGATGGACAGGGACCACGAGCAGTACTTC	CASSYSMDRDHEQYF
-	-	TRBJ1-1	TRBV5-1	TGCGCCAGCAGCTTGGAAGCAGGGTGGGGGACTGAAGCTTTCTTT	CASSLEAGWGTEAFF
-	-	TRBJ1-4	TRBV30	TGTGCCTGGAGTGTTCGAAATGAAAAACTGTTTTTT	CAWSVRNEKLFF
-	-	TRBJ2-3	TRBV19	TGTGCCAGTAGTAACCAGCACACAGATACGCAGTATTTT	CASSNQHTDTQYF
-	-	TRBJ2-2	TRBV18	TGTGCCAGCTCGCGCAACGTAGGGACGGGGACGAACACCGGGGAGCTGTTTTTT	CASSRNVGTGTNTGELFF
-	-	TRBJ2-1	TRBV6-5	TGTGCCAGCAGCTACATACTTGAAGGCGCCTACAATGAGCAGTTCTTC	CASSYILEGAYNEQFF
-	-	TRBJ2-3	TRBV28	TGTGCCAGCAGCCGGACGTCGGGCAGCACAGATACGCAGTATTTT	CASSRTSGSTDTQYF
few	TRBD2	TRBJ2-7	TRBV10-1	TGCGCCAGCAGTGACCCGGGAGGGAGTAACGAGCAGTACTTC	CASSDPGGSNEQYF
-	-	TRBJ2-5	TRBV5-1	TGCGCCAGCTCGGTGGGGCAAGAGACCCAGTACTTC	CASSVGQETQYF
-	-	TRBJ2-3	TRBV27	TGTGCCAGCGTCTATAGAGGTATTGGGACAGATACGCAGTATTTT	CASVYRGIGTDTQYF
-	TRBD2	TRBJ2-7	TRBV2	TGTGCCAGCAGTGAAGCTAGCGGGAGCTACGAGCAGTACTTC	CASSEASGSYEQYF
-	-	TRBJ1-1	TRBV5-6	TGTGCCAGCAGCCAAGGACGGTACACTGAAGCTTTCTTT	CASSQGRYTEAFF
-	-	TRBJ2-7	TRBV7-8	TGTGCCAGCAGCTTAGTGAGCGGCGCTTTCTCCTACGAGCAGTACTTC	CASSLVSGAFSYEQYF
-	TRBD2	TRBJ2-2	TRBV9	TGTGCCAGCAGCCCACTAGCGGGAGGGCCTCGAGGGGAGCTGTTTTTT	CASSPLAGGPRGELFF
-	TRBD1	TRBJ2-7	TRBV9	TGTGCCAGCAGCGTAGGGCCAGGGGGATCTACAGAGCAGTACTTC	CASSVGPGGSTEQYF
-	-	TRBJ2-2	TRBV2	TGTGCCAGCAGTGACCCGAACTTCAACACCGGGGAGCTGTTTTTT	CASSDPNFNTGELFF
once	-	TRBJ2-7	TRBV7-2	TGTGCCAGCAGCTTAGCCAGGCAGAGCTCCTACGAGCAGTACTTC	CASSLARQSSYEQYF
-	-	TRBJ2-7	TRBV15	TGTGCCACCAGCAGAGGTCCTACCGGGGGATCCTACGAGCAGTACTTC	CATSRGPTGGSYEQYF
-	TRBD1	TRBJ2-1	TRBV5-1	TGCGCCAGCAGCCAGGAGGGGACAGGGGCTCTAGTTGGCTCCTACAATGAGCAGTTCTTC	CASSQEGTGALVGSYNEQFF
-	-	TRBJ2-7	TRBV28	TGTGCCAGCAGTTTAACGGACAGTAACTCCTACGAGCAGTACTTC	CASSLTDSNSYEQYF
-	-	TRBJ2-7	TRBV20-1	TGCAGTGCTAGAGTCAGCAACGAGCAGTACTTC	CSARVSNEQYF
-	TRBD1	TRBJ2-1	TRBV25-1	TGTGCCAGCAGGAGGACAGGGGGCAATGAGCAGTTCTTC	CASRRTGGNEQFF
-	-	TRBJ1-6	TRBV28	TGTGCCAGCAGTGCGGGGACCTCCTATAATTCACCCCTCCACTTT	CASSAGTSYNSPLHF
-	TRBD2	TRBJ2-1	TRBV7-9	TGTGCCAGCAGCTTCATCCGGACGCAGGGAGGGTACAATGAGCAGTTCTTC	CASSFIRTQGGYNEQFF
-	TRBD1	TRBJ2-7	TRBV27	TGTGCCAGCAGTAAAGACAGGGGCTTCTACGAGCAGTACTTC	CASSKDRGFYEQYF
-	TRBD1	TRBJ2-6	TRBV6-5	TGTGCCAGCAGTTATGCGACAGGGGGCCACGTCCTGACTTTC	CASSYATGGHVLTF
once	-	TRBJ1-1	TRBV7-8	TGTGCCAGCAGCTTATACGGGCTGAACACTGAAGCTTTCTTT	CASSLYGLNTEAFF
-	TRBD2	TRBJ2-7	TRBV5-5	TGTGCCAGCAGCCCTGGACTAGCGGGAGTGTACGAGCAGTACTTC	CASSPGLAGVYEQYF
-	-	TRBJ1-2	TRBV7-9	TGTGCCAGCAGCTTAGGGGGTGAGGGATCGGACGGCTACACCTTC	CASSLGGEGSDGYTF
-	TRBD1	TRBJ1-2	TRBV19	TGTGCCAGCGCGGACAGGGGGGACTATGGCTACACCTTC	CASADRGDYGYTF
-	TRBD1	TRBJ2-7	TRBV7-2	TGTGCCAGCAGCTTAGGCTCCGGGACAGGTTCCTACGAGCAGTACTTC	CASSLGSGTGSYEQYF
-	-	TRBJ2-7	TRBV6-1	TGTGCCAGCAGTGAAGCGCCCGGGGCGGGGTACGAGCAGTACTTC	CASSEAPGAGYEQYF